This TCR beta chain was recorded in a study of cytotoxic CD8 clonotypes in ibrutinib-treated CLL. Study-wide results and limits: Lymph node repertoires were not studied, and sampling times were unmatched. Patients showed higher baseline clonality than age-matched healthy donors, and it tracked circulating CD8+ T-cell counts.

V was clipped by 3 bases and J by 1 base; unmatched bases: 5. This CDR3 has 15 amino acids. Looked up from germline, CDR1 is SNHLY and CDR2 is FYNNEI. Genomic DNA for TCR beta libraries, 2 to 2.5 micrograms, came from cryopreserved PBMCs. Investigators sought sequencing depths of between 1 in 200,000 and 1 in 1 million T cells. The method was immunoSEQ multiplex PCR; TCRdb's version includes in-frame clones alone and lacks a portion of them. The repertoire holds approximately 60,000 clones, with around 55% as singletons. The table lists this clone with many counts. Its antigen remains unknown. This chain joins TRBV2 and TRBJ2-7; 8 bases match TRBD2. The sequencing used PBMCs, collected after 24 months of ibrutinib treatment. This clonotype originated in a human donor with chronic lymphocytic leukemia. CDR3 DNA: TGTGCCAGCAGTGACTTACTAGCGGTTTCCTACGAGCAGTACTTC. Translating gives CASSDLLAVSYEQYF.